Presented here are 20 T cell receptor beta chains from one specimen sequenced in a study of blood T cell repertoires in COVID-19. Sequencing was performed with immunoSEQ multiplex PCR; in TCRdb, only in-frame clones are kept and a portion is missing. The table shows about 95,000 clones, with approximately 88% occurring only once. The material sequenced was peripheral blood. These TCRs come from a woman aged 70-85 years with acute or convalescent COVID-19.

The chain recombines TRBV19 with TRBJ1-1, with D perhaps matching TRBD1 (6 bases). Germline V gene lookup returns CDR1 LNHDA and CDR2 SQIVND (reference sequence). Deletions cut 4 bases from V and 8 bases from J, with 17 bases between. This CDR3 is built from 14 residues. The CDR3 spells CASSTALGQWEAFF. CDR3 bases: TGTGCCAGTAGTACCGCCCTAGGACAGTGGGAAGCTTTCTTT.

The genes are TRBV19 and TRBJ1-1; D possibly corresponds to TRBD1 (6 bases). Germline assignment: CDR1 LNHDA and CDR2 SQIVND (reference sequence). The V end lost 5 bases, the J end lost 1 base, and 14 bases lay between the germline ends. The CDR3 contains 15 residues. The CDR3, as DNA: TGTGCCAGTAGTGCTCTACAGGGCGGGAACACTGAAGCTTTCTTT. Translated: CASSALQGGNTEAFF.

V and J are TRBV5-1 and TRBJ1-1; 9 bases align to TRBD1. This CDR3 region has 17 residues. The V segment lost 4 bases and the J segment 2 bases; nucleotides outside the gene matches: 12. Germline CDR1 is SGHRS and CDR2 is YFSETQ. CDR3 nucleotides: TGCGCCAGCAGCACGGGACAGGGTTCCAATATAAACACTGAAGCTTTCTTT. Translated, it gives CASSTGQGSNINTEAFF.

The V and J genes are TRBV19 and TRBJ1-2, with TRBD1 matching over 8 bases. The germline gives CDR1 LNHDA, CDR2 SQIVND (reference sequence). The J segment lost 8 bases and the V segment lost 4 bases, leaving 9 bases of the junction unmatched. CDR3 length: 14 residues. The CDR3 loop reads CASSTATGVTGYTF. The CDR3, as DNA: TGTGCCAGTAGTACGGCGACAGGGGTGACCGGCTACACCTTC.

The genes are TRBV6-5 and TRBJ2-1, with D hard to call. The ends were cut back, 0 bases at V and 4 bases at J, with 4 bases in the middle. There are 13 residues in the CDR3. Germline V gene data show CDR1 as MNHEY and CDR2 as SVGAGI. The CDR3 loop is CASSYSRYNEQFF. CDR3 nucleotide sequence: TGTGCCAGCAGTTACTCCAGGTACAATGAGCAGTTCTTC.

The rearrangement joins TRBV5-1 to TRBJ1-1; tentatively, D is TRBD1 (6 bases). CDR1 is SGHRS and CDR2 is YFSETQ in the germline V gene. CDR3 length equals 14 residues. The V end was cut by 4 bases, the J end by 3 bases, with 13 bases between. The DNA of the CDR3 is TGCGCCAGCAGCGTAACAGGGTGGGACACTGAAGCTTTCTTT. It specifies CASSVTGWDTEAFF.

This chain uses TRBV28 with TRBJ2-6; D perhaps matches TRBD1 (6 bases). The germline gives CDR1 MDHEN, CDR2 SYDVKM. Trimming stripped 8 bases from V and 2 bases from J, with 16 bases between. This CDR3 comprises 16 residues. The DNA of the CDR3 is TGTGCCAGCGTGGAGACAGGTGGTACTGGGGCCAACGTCCTGACTTTC. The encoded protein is CASVETGGTGANVLTF.

The CDR3 nucleotides are TGTGCCAGCGGACAGGTTCTGGCCACTGAAGCTTTCTTT. It is translated as CASGQVLATEAFF. The chain recombines TRBV2 with TRBJ1-1; 7 bases map to TRBD1. Per germline, CDR1 SNHLY and CDR2 FYNNEI. The trim removed 8 bases at V and 4 bases at J, leaving 7 bases unmatched. This CDR3 spans 13 amino acids.

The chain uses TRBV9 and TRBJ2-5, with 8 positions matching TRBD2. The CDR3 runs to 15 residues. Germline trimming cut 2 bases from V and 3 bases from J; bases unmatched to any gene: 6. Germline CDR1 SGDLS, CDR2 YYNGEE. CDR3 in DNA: TGTGCCAGCAGCGTCGTAAAAGCGGGAGAAGAGACCCAGTACTTC. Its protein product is CASSVVKAGEETQYF.

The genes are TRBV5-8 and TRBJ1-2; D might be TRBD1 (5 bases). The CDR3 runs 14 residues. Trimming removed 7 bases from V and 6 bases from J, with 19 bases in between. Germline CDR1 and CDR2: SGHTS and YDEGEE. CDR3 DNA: TGTGCCAGCGGCCCGGGGGTTGGGTTCAATGGCTACACCTTC. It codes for CASGPGVGFNGYTF.

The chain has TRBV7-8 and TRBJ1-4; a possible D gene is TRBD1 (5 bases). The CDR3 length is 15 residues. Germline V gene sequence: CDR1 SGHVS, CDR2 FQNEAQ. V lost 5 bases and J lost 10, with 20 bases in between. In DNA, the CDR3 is TGTGCCAGCAGCATTACCGGGACGGCGGGGGGAAAACTGTTTTTT. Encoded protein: CASSITGTAGGKLFF.

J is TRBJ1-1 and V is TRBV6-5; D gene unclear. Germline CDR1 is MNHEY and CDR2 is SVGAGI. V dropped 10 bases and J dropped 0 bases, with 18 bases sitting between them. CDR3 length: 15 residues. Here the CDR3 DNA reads TGTGCCAATACACCGACACCTCACATGAACACTGAAGCTTTCTTT. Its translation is CANTPTPHMNTEAFF.

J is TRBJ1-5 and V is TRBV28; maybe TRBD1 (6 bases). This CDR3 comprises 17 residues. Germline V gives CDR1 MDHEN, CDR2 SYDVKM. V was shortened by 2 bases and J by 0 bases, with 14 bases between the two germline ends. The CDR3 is CASSLHAGTNSNQPQHF. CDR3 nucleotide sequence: TGTGCCAGCAGTTTACACGCAGGGACAAATAGCAATCAGCCCCAGCATTTT.

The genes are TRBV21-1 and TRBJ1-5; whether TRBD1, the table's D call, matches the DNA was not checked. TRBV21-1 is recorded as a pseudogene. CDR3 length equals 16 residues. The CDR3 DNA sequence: TGTGCCAGCAGAGCCGACAGGGGGCTTATGTATCAGCCCCAGCATTTT. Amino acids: CASRADRGLMYQPQHF.

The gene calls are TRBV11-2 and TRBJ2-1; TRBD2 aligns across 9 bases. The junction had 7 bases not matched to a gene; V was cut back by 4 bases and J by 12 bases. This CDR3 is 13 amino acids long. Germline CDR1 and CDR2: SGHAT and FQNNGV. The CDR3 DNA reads TGTGCCAGCAGCTCAGGCGGGAGGGCCGTGCAGTTCTTC. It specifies CASSSGGRAVQFF. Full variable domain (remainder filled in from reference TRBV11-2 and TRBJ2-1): EAGVAQSPRYKIIEKRQSVAFWCNPISGHATLYWYQQILGQGPKLLIQFQNNGVVDDSQLPKDRFSAERLKGVDSTLKIQPAKLEDSAVYLCASSSGGRAVQFFGPGTRLTVL.

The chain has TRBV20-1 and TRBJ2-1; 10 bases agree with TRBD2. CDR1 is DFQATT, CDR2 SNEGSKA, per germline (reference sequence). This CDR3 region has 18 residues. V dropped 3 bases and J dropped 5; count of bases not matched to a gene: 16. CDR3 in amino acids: CSASSPGVVLAGHNEQFF. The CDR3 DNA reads TGCAGTGCTAGTTCCCCAGGGGTAGTACTAGCGGGACACAATGAGCAGTTCTTC.

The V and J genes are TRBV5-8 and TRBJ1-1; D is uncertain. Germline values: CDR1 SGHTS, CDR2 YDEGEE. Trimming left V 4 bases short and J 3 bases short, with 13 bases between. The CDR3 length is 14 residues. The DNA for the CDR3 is TGTGCCAGCAGCCGACCGGCAGGATACACTGAAGCTTTCTTT. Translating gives CASSRPAGYTEAFF.

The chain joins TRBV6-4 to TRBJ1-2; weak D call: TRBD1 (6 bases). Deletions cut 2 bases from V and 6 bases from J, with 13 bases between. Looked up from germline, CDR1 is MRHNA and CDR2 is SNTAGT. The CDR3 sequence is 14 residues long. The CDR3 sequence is CASSDMGGQDGYTF. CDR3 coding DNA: TGTGCCAGCAGTGACATGGGGGGGCAGGATGGCTACACCTTC.

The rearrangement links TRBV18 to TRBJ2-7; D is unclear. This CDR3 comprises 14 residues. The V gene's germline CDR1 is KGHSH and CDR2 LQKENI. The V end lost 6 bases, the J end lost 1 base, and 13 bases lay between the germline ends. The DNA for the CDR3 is TGTGCCAGCTCGCTCCAGACACATTCCTACGAGCAGTACTTC. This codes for CASSLQTHSYEQYF. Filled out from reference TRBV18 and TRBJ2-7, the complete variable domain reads NAGVMQNPRHLVRRRGQEARLRCSPMKGHSHVYWYRQLPEEGLKFMVYLQKENIIDESGMPKERFSAEFPKEGPSILRIQQVVRGDSAAYFCASSLQTHSYEQYFGPGTRLTVT.

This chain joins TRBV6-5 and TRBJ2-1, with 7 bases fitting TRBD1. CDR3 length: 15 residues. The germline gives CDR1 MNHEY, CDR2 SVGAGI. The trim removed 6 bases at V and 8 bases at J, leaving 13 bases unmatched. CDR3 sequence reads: CASSEEEGAPYEQFF. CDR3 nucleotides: TGTGCCAGCAGCGAGGAAGAGGGGGCGCCATATGAGCAGTTCTTC.